Sequencing of this T cell receptor (beta chain) was carried out in a study of control samples from healthy donors and cancer patients. Sequencing used immunoSEQ multiplex PCR; TCRdb keeps in-frame clones, though not all of them. The sample includes about 54,000 clones, almost 96% of them seen just once. Germline trimming cut 6 bases from V and 6 bases from J; bases unmatched to any gene: 8. CDR1 is SGHRS, CDR2 YFSETQ, per germline. The CDR3 is 15 amino acids. This TCR came from a woman between 25 and 40 years old in good health. The rearrangement uses TRBV5-1 and TRBJ2-2; 10 positions match TRBD2. The sample was blood. The CDR3 sequence: CASNPLAGVAGELFF. Here the CDR3 DNA reads TGCGCCAGCAACCCCCTAGCGGGAGTTGCCGGGGAGCTGTTTTTT.